This note documents a single TCR beta chain sequence. The source of the sample is a study of blood T cell repertoires in COVID-19. For the study at large: The origin of the acute and convalescent COVID-19 samples was the United States, Italy and Spain. Nucleic acid was either cDNA or gDNA, and it came from T cells, B-cell-depleted T cells, or PBMCs.

The table came from immunoSEQ multiplex PCR; TCRdb's copy has only in-frame clones and leaves some out. The sample shows approximately 460,000 clones, 89% of them seen only once. Enrolment of Seattle patients took place during active infection, and they were followed longitudinally. The V and J ends lost 2 bases and 6 bases respectively, with 8 bases between them. The CDR3 length is 13 residues. In germline, CDR1 is SGHKS, CDR2 YYEKEE (reference sequence). Sample: peripheral blood. The rearrangement uses TRBV5-5 and TRBJ2-2; D uncertain. The sequence came from a man aged 18-30 years with COVID-19, enrolled during active disease. Written as DNA, the CDR3 is TGTGCCAGCAGCTTCATAGCCGCCGGGGAGCTGTTTTTT. Protein sequence: CASSFIAAGELFF.